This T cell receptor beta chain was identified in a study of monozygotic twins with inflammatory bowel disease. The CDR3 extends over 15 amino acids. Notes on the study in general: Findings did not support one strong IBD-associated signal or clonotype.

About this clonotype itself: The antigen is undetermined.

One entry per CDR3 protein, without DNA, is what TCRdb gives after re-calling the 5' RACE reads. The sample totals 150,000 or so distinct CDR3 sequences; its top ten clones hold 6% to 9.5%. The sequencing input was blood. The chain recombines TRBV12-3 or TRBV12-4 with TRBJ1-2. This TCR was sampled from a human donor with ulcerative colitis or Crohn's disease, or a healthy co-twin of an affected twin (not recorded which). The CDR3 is CASSFLSWTSYGYTF.